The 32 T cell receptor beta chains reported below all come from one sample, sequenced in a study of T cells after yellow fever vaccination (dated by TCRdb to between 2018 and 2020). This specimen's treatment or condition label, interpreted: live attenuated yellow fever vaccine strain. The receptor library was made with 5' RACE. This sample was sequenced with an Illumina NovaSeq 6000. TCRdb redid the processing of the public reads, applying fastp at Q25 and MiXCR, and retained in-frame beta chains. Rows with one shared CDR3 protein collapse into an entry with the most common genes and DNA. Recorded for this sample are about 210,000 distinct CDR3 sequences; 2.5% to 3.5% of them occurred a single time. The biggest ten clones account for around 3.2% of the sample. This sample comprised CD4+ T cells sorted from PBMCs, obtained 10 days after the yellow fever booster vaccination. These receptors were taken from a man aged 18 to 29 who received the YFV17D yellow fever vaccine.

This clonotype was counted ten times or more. The CDR3: CSVKRGVMNTEAFF. As DNA, the CDR3 is TGCAGCGTCAAACGGGGGGTCATGAACACTGAAGCTTTCTTT. The chain carries TRBV29-1 and TRBJ1-1, with a tentative D call TRBD1 (5 bases). The CDR3 runs to 14 residues. CDR1 is SQVTM and CDR2 is ANQGSEA in the germline V gene. The germline V and J ends were trimmed by 6 bases and 0 bases, with 14 bases remaining between them.

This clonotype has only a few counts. The DNA for the CDR3 is TGTGCCAGCAGCGCCTGGGACAGGAGCACAGATACGCAGTATTTT. Protein: CASSAWDRSTDTQYF. The rearrangement uses TRBV7-2 and TRBJ2-3; 8 bases map to TRBD1. After removal of 5 bases from V and 0 bases from J, the junction contained 4 bases not matched to a gene. This CDR3 has 15 residues. The germline CDR1 and CDR2 sequences are SGHTA and FQGNSA.

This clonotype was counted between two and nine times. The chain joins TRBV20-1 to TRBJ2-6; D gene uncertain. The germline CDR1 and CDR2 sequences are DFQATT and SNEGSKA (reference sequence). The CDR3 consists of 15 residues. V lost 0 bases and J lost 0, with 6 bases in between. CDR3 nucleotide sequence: TGCAGTGCTAGAGATAACCTCTCTGGGGCCAACGTCCTGACTTTC. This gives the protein CSARDNLSGANVLTF.

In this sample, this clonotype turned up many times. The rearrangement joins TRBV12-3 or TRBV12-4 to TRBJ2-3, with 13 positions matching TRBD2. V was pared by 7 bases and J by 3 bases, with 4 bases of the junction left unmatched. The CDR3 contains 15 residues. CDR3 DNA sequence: TGTGCCAGCATCCTGACTAGCGGGGGGACAGATACGCAGTATTTT. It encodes CASILTSGGTDTQYF.

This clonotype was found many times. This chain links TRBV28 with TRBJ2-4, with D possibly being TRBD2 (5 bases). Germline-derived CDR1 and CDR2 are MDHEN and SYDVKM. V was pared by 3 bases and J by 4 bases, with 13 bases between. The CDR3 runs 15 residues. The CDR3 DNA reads TGTGCCAGCAGTTTCGGACTTCATTGGAAAAACATTCAGTACTTC. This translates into CASSFGLHWKNIQYF.

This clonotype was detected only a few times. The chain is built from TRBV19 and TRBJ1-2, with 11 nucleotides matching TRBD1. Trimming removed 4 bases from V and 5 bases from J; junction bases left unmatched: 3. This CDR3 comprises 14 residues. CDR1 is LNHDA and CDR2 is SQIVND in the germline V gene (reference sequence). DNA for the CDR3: TGTGCCAGTAGTAGGACAGGGGGCGCATATGGCTACACCTTC. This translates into CASSRTGGAYGYTF.

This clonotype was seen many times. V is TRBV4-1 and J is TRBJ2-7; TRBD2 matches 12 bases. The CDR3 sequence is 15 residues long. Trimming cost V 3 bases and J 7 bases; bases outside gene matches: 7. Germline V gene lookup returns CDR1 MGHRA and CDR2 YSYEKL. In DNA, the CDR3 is TGCGCCAGCAGCCAGTTACCCGGGACTAGCGGGGAGCAGTACTTC. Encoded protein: CASSQLPGTSGEQYF.

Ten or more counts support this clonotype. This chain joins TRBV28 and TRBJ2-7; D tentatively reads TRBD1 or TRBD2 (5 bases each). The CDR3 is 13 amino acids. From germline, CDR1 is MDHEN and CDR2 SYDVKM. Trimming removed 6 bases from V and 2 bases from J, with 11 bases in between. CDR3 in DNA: TGTGCCAGCAGCGCCGGGGCCCCCTACGAGCAGTACGTC. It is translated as CASSAGAPYEQYV.

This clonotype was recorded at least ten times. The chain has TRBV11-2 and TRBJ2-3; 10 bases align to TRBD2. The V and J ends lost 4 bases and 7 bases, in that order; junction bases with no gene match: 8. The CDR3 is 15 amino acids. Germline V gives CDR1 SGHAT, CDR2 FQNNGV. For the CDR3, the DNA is TGTGCCAGCAGCTGGAGCGGGGGGGCTGCTTATACGCAGTATTTT. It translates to CASSWSGGAAYTQYF.

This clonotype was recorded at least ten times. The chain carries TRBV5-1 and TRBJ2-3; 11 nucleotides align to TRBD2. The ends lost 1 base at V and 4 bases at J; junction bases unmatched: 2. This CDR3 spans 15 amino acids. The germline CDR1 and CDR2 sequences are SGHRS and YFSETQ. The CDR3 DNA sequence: TGCGCCAGCAGCTTGTCTAGCGGGGGGCCAGATACGCAGTATTTT. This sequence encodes CASSLSSGGPDTQYF.

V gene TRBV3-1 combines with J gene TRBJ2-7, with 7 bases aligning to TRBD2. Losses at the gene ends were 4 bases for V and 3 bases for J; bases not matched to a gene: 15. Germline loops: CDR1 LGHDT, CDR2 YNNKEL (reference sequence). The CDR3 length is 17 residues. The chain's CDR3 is CASSPRRGAGRHYEQYF. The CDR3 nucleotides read TGTGCCAGCAGCCCGCGACGGGGAGCGGGGCGGCACTACGAGCAGTACTTC.

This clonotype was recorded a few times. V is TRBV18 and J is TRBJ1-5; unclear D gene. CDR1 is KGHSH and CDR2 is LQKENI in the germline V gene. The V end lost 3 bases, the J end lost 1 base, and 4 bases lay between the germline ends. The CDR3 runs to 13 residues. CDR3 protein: CASSPTSNQPQHF. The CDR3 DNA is TGTGCCAGCTCACCCACGAGCAATCAGCCCCAGCATTTT.

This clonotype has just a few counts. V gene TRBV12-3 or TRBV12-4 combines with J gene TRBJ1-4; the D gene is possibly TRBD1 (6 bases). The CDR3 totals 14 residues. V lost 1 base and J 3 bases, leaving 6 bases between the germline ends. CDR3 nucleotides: TGTGCCAGCAGTTTAGAGGGGGCTAATGAAAAACTGTTTTTT. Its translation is CASSLEGANEKLFF.

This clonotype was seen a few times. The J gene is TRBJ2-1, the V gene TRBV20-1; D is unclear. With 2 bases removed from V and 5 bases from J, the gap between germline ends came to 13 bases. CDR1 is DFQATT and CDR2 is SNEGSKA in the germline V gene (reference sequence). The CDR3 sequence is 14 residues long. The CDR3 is CSARSRARHNEQFF. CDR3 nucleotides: TGCAGTGCTAGAAGTCGGGCTAGGCACAATGAGCAGTTCTTC.

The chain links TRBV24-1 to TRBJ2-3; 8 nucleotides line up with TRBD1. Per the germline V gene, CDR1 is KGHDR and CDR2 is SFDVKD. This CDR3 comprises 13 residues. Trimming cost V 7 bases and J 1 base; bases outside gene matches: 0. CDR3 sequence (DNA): TGTGCCACCAGGGGACAGGGCACAGATACGCAGTATTTT. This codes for CATRGQGTDTQYF.

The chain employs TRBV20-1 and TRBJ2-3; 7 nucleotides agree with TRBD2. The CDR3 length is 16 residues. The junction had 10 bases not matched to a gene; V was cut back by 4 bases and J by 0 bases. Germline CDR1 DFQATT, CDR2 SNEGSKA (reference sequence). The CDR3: CSANWVRGDSTDTQYF. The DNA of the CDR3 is TGCAGTGCTAACTGGGTTCGGGGGGACAGCACAGATACGCAGTATTTT.

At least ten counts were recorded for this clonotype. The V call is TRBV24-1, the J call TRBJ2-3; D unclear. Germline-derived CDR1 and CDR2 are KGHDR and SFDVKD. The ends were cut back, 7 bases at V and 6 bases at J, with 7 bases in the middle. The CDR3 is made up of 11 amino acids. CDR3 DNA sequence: TGTGCCACCAGCCAGCTGGATACGCAGTATTTT. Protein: CATSQLDTQYF.

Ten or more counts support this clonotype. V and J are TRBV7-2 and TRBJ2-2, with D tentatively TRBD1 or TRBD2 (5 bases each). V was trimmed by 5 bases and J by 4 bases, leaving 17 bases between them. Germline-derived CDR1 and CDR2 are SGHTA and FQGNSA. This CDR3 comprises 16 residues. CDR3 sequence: CASSPRWGSGTGELFF. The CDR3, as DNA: TGTGCCAGCAGCCCTCGGTGGGGGTCGGGCACCGGGGAGCTGTTTTTT.

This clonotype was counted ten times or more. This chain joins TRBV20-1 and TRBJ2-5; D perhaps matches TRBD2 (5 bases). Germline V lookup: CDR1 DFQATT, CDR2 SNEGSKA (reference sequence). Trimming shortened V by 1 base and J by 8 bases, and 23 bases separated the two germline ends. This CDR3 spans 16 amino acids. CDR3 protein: CSARGGGASSYVTQYF. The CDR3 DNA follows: TGCAGTGCTAGAGGAGGCGGTGCATCTAGCTATGTCACCCAGTACTTC.

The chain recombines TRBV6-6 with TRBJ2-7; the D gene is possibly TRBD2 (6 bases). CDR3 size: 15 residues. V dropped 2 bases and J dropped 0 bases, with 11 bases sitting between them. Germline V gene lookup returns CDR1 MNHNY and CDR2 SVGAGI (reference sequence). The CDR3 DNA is TGTGCCAGCAGTTACAACGGCGGGGTCTCCTACGAGCAGTACGTC. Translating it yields CASSYNGGVSYEQYV.

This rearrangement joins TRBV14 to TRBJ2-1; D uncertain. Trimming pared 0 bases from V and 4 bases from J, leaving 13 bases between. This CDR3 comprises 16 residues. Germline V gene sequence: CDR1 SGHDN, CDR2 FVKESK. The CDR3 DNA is TGTGCCAGCAGCCAAGAAAAGGGTGGAAGGTACAATGAGCAGTTCTTC. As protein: CASSQEKGGRYNEQFF. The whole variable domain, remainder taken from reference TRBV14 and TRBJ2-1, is EAGVTQFPSHSVIEKGQTVTLRCDPISGHDNLYWYRRVMGKEIKFLLHFVKESKQDESGMPNNRFLAERTGGTYSTLKVQPAELEDSGVYFCASSQEKGGRYNEQFFGPGTRLTVL.

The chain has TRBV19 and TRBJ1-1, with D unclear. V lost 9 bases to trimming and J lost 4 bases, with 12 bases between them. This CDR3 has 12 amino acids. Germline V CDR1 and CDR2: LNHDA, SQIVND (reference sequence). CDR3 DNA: TGTGCCAGCATACGTGTGGGCACTGAAGCTTTCTTT. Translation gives CASIRVGTEAFF. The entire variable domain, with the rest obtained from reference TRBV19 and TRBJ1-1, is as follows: DGGITQSPKYLFRKEGQNVTLSCEQNLNHDAMYWYRQDPGQGLRLIYYSQIVNDFQKGDIAEGYSVSREKKESFPLTVTSAQKNPTAFYLCASIRVGTEAFFGQGTRLTVV.

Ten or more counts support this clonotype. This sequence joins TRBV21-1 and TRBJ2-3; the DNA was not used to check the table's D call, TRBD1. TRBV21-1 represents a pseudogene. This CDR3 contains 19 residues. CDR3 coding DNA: TGTGCCAGCAGCAGACGGGCCCCAGGGAACAGGACTAGCACAGATACGCAGTATTTT. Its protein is CASSRRAPGNRTSTDTQYF.

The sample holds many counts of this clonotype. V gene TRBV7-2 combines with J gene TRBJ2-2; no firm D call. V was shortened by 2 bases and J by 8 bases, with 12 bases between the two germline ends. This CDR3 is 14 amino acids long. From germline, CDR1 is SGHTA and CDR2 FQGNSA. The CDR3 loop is CASSLQAATGELFF. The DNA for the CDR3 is TGTGCCAGCAGCTTACAAGCTGCCACGGGGGAGCTGTTTTTT.

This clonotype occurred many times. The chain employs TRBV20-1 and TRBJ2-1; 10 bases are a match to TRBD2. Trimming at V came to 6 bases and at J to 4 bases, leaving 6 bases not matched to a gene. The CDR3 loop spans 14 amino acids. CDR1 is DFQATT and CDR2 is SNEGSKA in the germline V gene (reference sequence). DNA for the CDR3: TGCAGTGCGGTGACTAGCGGGTTATACAATGAGCAGTTCTTC. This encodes CSAVTSGLYNEQFF.

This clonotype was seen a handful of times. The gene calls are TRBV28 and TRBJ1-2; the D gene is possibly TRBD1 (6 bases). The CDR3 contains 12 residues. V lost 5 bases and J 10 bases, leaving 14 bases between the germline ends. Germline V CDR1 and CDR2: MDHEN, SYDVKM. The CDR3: CASSPWRGHYTF. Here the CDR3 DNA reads TGTGCCAGCAGTCCCTGGCGGGGACACTACACCTTC.

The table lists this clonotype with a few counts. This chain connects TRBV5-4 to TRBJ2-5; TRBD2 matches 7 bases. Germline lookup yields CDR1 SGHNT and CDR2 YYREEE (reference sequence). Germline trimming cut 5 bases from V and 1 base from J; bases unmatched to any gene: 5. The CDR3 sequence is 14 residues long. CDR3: CASSSAGVQETQYF. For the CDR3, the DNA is TGTGCCAGCAGTTCCGCGGGGGTCCAAGAGACCCAGTACTTC. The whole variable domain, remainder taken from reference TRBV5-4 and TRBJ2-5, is ETGVTQSPTHLIKTRGQQVTLRCSSQSGHNTVSWYQQALGQGPQFIFQYYREEENGRGNFPPRFSGLQFPNYSSELNVNALELDDSALYLCASSSAGVQETQYFGPGTRLLVL.

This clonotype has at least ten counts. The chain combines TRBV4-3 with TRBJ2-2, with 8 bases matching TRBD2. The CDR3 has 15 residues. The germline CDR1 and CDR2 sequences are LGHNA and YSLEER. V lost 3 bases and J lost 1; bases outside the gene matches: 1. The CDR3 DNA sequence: TGCGCCAGCAGCCAGCTAGCGGGGAACACCGGGGAGCTGTTTTTT. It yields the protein CASSQLAGNTGELFF.

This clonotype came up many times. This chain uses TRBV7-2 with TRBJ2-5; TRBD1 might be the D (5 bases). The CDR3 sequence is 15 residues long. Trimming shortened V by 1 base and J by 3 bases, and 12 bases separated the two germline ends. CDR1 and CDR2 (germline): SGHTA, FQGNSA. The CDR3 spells CASSLGSGQKETQYF. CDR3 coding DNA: TGTGCCAGCAGCTTAGGCTCCGGACAAAAAGAGACCCAGTACTTC. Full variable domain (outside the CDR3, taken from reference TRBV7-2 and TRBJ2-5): GAGVSQSPSNKVTEKGKDVELRCDPISGHTALYWYRQSLGQGLEFLIYFQGNSAPDKSGLPSDRFSAERTGGSVSTLTIQRTQQEDSAVYLCASSLGSGQKETQYFGPGTRLLVL.

The chain's CDR3 is CASSLLDGTVYNEQFF. The CDR3 nucleotides read TGTGCCAGTAGCCTTCTAGACGGGACCGTGTACAATGAGCAGTTCTTC. The chain employs TRBV19 and TRBJ2-1; D may be TRBD1 or TRBD2 (5 bases each). V lost 6 bases, J lost 4 bases, and 19 bases lay in between. CDR3 length: 16 amino acids. CDR1 LNHDA and CDR2 SQIVND come from the germline V gene (reference sequence).

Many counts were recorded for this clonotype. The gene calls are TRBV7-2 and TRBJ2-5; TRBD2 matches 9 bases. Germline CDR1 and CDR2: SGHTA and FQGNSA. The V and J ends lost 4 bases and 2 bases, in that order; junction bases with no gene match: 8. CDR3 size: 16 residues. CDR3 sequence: CASSWRGGAGQETQYF. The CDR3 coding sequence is TGTGCCAGCAGCTGGCGCGGGGGGGCTGGGCAAGAGACCCAGTACTTC. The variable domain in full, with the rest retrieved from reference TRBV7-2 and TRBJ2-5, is GAGVSQSPSNKVTEKGKDVELRCDPISGHTALYWYRQSLGQGLEFLIYFQGNSAPDKSGLPSDRFSAERTGGSVSTLTIQRTQQEDSAVYLCASSWRGGAGQETQYFGPGTRLLVL.

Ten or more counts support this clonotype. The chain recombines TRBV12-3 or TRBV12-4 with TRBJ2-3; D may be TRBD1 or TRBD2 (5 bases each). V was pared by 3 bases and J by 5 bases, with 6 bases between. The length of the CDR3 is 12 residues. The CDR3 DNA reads TGTGCCAGCAGTTTTGGGGGAGATACGCAGTATTTT. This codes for CASSFGGDTQYF.